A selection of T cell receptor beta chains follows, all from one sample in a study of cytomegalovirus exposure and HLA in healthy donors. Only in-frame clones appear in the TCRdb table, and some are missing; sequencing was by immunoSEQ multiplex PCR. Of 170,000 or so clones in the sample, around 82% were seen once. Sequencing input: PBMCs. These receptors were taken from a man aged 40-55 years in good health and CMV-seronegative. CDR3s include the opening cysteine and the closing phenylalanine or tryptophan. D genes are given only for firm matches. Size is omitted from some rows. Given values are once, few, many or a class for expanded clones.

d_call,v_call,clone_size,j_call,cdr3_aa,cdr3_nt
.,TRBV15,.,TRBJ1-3,CATSRDFSRGSGNTIYF,TGTGCCACCAGCAGAGATTTCTCAAGGGGCTCTGGAAACACCATATATTTT
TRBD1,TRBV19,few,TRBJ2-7,CASSTVSGGWYEQYF,TGTGCCAGTAGTACCGTTTCAGGGGGCTGGTACGAGCAGTACTTC
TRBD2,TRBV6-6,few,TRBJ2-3,CASSLTSGGWTDTQYF,TGTGCCAGCAGTCTGACTAGCGGGGGGTGGACAGATACGCAGTATTTT
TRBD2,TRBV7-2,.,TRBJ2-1,CASSLGEGTLYEQFF,TGTGCCAGCAGCTTGGGGGAGGGGACTCTTTATGAGCAGTTCTTC
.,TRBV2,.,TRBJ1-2,CASSEQSASVTF,TGTGCCAGCAGTGAGCAAAGTGCCAGCGTGACCTTC
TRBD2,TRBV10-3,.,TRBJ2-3,CAISEERGGSDTQYF,TGTGCCATCAGTGAGGAGCGGGGGGGATCAGATACGCAGTATTTT
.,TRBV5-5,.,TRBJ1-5,CASSLGQPSNQPQHF,TGTGCCAGCAGCTTGGGACAGCCTAGCAATCAGCCCCAGCATTTT
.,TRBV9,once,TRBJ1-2,CASSPNLGGTNYGYTF,TGTGCCAGCAGCCCGAACCTTGGGGGCACTAACTATGGCTACACCTTC
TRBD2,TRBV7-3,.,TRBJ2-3,CASSLQGLLLGDTQYF,TGTGCCAGCAGCTTACAGGGACTACTTTTGGGAGATACGCAGTATTTT
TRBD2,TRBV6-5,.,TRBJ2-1,CASSLQRGSNEQFF,TGTGCCAGCAGTTTACAGCGGGGGAGCAATGAGCAGTTCTTC
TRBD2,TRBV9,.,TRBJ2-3,CASSGTSKDTQYF,TGTGCCAGCAGCGGGACTAGCAAGGATACGCAGTATTTT
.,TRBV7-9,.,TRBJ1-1,CASSFPSTGHSRQNTEAFF,TGTGCCAGCAGCTTTCCCTCGACGGGACACAGTAGACAGAACACTGAAGCTTTCTTT
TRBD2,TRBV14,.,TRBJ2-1,CASSQSRERYEQFF,TGTGCCAGCAGCCAATCGCGGGAGCGGTATGAGCAGTTCTTC
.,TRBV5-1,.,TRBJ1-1,CASRPGSLGEAFF,TGCGCCAGCAGACCCGGGTCGTTGGGTGAAGCTTTCTTT
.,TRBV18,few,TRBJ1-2,CASSPDTGANYGYTF,TGTGCCAGCTCACCCGACACGGGAGCTAACTATGGCTACACCTTC
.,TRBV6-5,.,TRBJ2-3,CATRGISDTQYF,TGTGCCACCCGAGGGATCTCGGATACGCAGTATTTT
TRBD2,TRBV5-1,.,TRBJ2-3,CASSFGGTDTQYF,TGCGCCAGCAGCTTCGGGGGGACAGATACGCAGTATTTT
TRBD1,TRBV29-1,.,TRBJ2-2,CSVGGTGIVQRGELFF,TGCAGCGTCGGAGGGACAGGGATCGTTCAAAGGGGGGAGCTGTTTTTT